The sequence of this T cell receptor (beta chain) was determined in a study of blood T cell repertoires in COVID-19. The CDR3 has 16 amino acids. Germline CDR1 SGDLS, CDR2 YYNGEE. With 0 bases clipped from V and 5 bases from J, the junction kept 8 bases outside the gene matches. Clones were sequenced by immunoSEQ multiplex PCR, and TCRdb holds only the in-frame ones, with some missing. In the table there are 250,000 or so clones, around 86% of which are singletons. This chain uses TRBV9 with TRBJ2-5, with 9 bases matching TRBD2. The sequencing sample was made of peripheral blood. The sequence derives from a woman between 35 and 50 years old who had recovered from COVID-19. The CDR3 coding sequence is TGTGCCAGCAGCGTAGGAGGTAGCGGGAGTTTTGAGACCCAGTACTTC. Its protein is CASSVGGSGSFETQYF.